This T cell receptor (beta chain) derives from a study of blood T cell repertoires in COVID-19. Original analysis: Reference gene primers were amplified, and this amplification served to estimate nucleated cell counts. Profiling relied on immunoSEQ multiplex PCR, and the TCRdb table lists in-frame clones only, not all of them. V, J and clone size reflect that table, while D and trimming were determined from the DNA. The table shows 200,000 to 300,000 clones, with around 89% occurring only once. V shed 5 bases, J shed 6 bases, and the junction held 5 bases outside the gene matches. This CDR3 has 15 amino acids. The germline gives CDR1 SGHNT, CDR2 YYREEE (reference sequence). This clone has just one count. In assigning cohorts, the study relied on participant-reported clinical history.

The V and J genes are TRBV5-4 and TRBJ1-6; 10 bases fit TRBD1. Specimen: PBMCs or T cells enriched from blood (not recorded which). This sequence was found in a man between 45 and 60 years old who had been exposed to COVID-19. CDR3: CASRRQGARNSPLHF. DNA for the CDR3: TGTGCCAGCAGGAGACAGGGGGCGCGTAATTCACCCCTCCACTTT.